These T cell receptor beta chains were read from a single sample in a study of blood T cell repertoires in COVID-19. Here immunoSEQ multiplex PCR was the method, and the copy in TCRdb shows in-frame clones only, minus some. This table has around 99,000 clones, roughly 80% appearing once. The sequenced sample was peripheral blood. These receptor sequences come from a human donor in a cohort sampled during active COVID-19. Each CDR3 is given with its conserved first and last residue. D genes are given only for firm matches. Size is omitted from some rows. Given values are once, few, many or a class for expanded clones.

D	size	J	length	V	CDR3	DNA
NA	NA	TRBJ2-1	13	TRBV7-9	CASSLGAVPREFF	TGTGCCAGCAGCTTAGGAGCGGTCCCCAGAGAGTTCTTC
NA	few	TRBJ2-7	14	TRBV2	CASSEVLLSYEQYF	TGTGCCAGCAGTGAGGTACTACTCTCCTACGAGCAGTACTTC
NA	few	TRBJ2-2	15	TRBV2	CASNKGQLNTGELFF	TGTGCCAGCAATAAGGGACAACTAAACACCGGGGAGCTGTTTTTT
NA	NA	TRBJ1-3	15	TRBV19	CASRPRQISGNTIYF	TGTGCCAGTAGACCCCGACAGATCTCTGGAAACACCATATATTTT
TRBD1	NA	TRBJ1-2	15	TRBV7-8	CASGIRTGEYNGYTF	TGTGCCAGCGGCATAAGGACAGGGGAGTACAATGGCTACACCTTC
TRBD2	NA	TRBJ2-3	15	TRBV5-4	CASSSAGGPTDTQYF	TGTGCCAGCAGCTCGGCGGGAGGGCCAACAGATACGCAGTATTTT
TRBD2	NA	TRBJ2-1	18	TRBV19	CASSLSSGSPNSYNEQFF	TGTGCCAGTAGTTTGTCTAGCGGGAGTCCTAACTCCTACAATGAGCAGTTCTTC
TRBD1	NA	TRBJ2-1	16	TRBV18	CASSPPSGQAYNEQFF	TGTGCCAGCTCACCACCGTCCGGACAGGCCTACAATGAGCAGTTCTTC
TRBD1	once	TRBJ2-3	15	TRBV10-3	CAIKAGDRGPDTQYF	TGTGCCATCAAGGCAGGGGACAGGGGGCCAGATACGCAGTATTTT
NA	NA	TRBJ1-2	13	TRBV27	CASRRTANYGYTF	TGTGCCAGCAGGAGGACAGCTAACTATGGCTACACCTTC
TRBD1	NA	TRBJ2-2	16	TRBV5-4	CASSPGRGGFTGELFF	TGTGCCAGCAGCCCGGGGAGAGGGGGCTTCACCGGGGAGCTGTTTTTT
NA	NA	TRBJ1-4	13	TRBV13	CASSDQGSEKLFF	TGTGCCAGCAGCGACCAGGGGTCTGAAAAACTGTTTTTT
NA	NA	TRBJ1-1	16	TRBV6-5	CASSYSTGIFGTEAFF	TGTGCCAGCAGTTACTCAACAGGGATCTTCGGCACTGAAGCTTTCTTT
NA	NA	TRBJ1-1	14	TRBV7-8	CASSLVGGNTEAFF	TGTGCCAGCAGCTTAGTCGGGGGGAACACTGAAGCTTTCTTT
NA	NA	TRBJ2-7	14	TRBV27	CASSLRRGSYEQYF	TGTGCCAGCAGTTTAAGACGGGGAAGCTACGAGCAGTACTTC
TRBD2	NA	TRBJ2-5	17	TRBV3-1/TRBV3-2	CASSTHNGSGRAETQYF	TGTGCCAGCAGCACGCATAACGGGAGCGGGAGGGCAGAGACCCAGTACTTC
TRBD2	few	TRBJ2-7	15	TRBV3-1/TRBV3-2	CASSLNPSGPYEQYF	TGTGCCAGCAGCCTCAATCCTAGCGGGCCCTACGAGCAGTACTTC
NA	NA	TRBJ2-1	16	TRBV3-1/TRBV3-2	CASSPSRVGAYNEQFF	TGTGCCAGCAGCCCCTCGCGGGTCGGAGCCTACAATGAGCAGTTCTTC
NA	NA	TRBJ1-1	15	TRBV1	CTSSQDKQGCTEAFF	TGCACCAGCAGCCAAGATAAACAGGGGTGCACTGAAGCTTTCTTT
TRBD2	NA	TRBJ2-1	21	TRBV6-1	CASSEKQGLAGGAWGYNEQFF	TGTGCCAGCAGTGAAAAGCAGGGACTAGCGGGAGGGGCTTGGGGCTACAATGAGCAGTTCTTC
NA	NA	TRBJ2-3	14	TRBV5-1	CASTREWGTDTQYF	TGCGCCAGCACCCGGGAGTGGGGCACAGATACGCAGTATTTT
TRBD1	NA	TRBJ1-4	14	TRBV6-6	CASKWTGENEKLFF	TGTGCCAGCAAGTGGACAGGGGAAAATGAAAAACTGTTTTTT
NA	once	TRBJ2-4	16	TRBV21-1	CASSKALQTGTNIQYF	TGTGCCAGCAGCAAAGCGCTTCAAACGGGAACAAACATTCAGTACTTC
NA	NA	TRBJ1-3	14	TRBV19	CASSNGGSGNTIYF	TGTGCCAGTAGTAACGGGGGCTCTGGAAACACCATATATTTT
NA	NA	TRBJ2-1	16	TRBV7-6	CASSLAPRGSYNEQFF	TGTGCCAGCAGCTTAGCCCCTCGCGGATCCTACAATGAGCAGTTCTTC
TRBD1	NA	TRBJ1-4	14	TRBV18	CASSPGQPNEKLFF	TGTGCCAGCTCCCCGGGACAGCCTAATGAAAAACTGTTTTTT
NA	NA	TRBJ1-3	16	TRBV9	CASSSYRQASGNTIYF	TGTGCCAGCAGCTCATACAGACAGGCCTCTGGAAACACCATATATTTT
TRBD1	NA	TRBJ1-4	19	TRBV27	CASSFLPGTGGMGNEKLFF	TGTGCCAGCAGTTTCCTCCCTGGGACAGGGGGCATGGGGAATGAAAAACTGTTTTTT
TRBD1	NA	TRBJ1-2	18	TRBV6-6	CASSLPGQITPNNPGYTF	TGTGCCAGCAGTCTTCCGGGACAGATAACCCCGAACAATCCTGGCTACACCTTC
TRBD1	NA	TRBJ2-1	15	TRBV6-2/TRBV6-3	CASSPTGISYNEQFF	TGTGCCAGCAGTCCGACAGGGATCTCCTACAATGAGCAGTTCTTC
TRBD2	NA	TRBJ2-1	15	TRBV11-3	CASSFGLAGADEQFF	TGTGCCAGCAGCTTCGGACTAGCGGGAGCCGATGAGCAGTTCTTC
TRBD2	NA	TRBJ2-5	17	TRBV18	CASSPRVTTSGSETQYF	TGTGCCAGCTCACCACGAGTGACTACTAGCGGGAGTGAGACCCAGTACTTC
TRBD2	NA	TRBJ2-7	13	TRBV7-2	CASSSGLRNEQYF	TGTGCCAGCAGCTCGGGACTAAGAAACGAGCAGTACTTC
NA	NA	TRBJ2-1	15	TRBV3-1/TRBV3-2	CASRVGGTPYNEQFF	TGTGCCAGCAGGGTGGGCGGGACTCCATACAATGAGCAGTTCTTC
NA	NA	TRBJ2-6	15	TRBV5-8	CASPLWGAGANVLTF	TGTGCCAGCCCCCTGTGGGGGGCTGGGGCCAACGTCCTGACTTTC
TRBD2	NA	TRBJ2-5	13	TRBV6-5	CASSYSGKETQYF	TGTGCCAGCAGTTATAGCGGGAAAGAGACCCAGTACTTC
NA	NA	TRBJ2-5	16	TRBV5-1	CASSVAPGRGQETQYF	TGCGCCAGCAGCGTGGCGCCGGGCAGGGGTCAAGAGACCCAGTACTTC
NA	few	TRBJ1-5	12	TRBV25-1	CASNYSRQPQHF	TGTGCCAGCAATTATAGTCGGCAGCCCCAGCATTTT
NA	NA	TRBJ1-2	13	TRBV7-6	CASSALGGYGYTF	TGTGCCAGCAGCGCCCTCGGGGGCTATGGCTACACCTTC
TRBD2	NA	TRBJ2-1	17	TRBV5-1	CASSLRDTSGGYNEQFF	TGCGCCAGCAGCCTCCGAGACACTAGCGGAGGTTACAATGAGCAGTTCTTC
NA	few	TRBJ2-2	12	TRBV3-1/TRBV3-2	CASSGLTGELFF	TGTGCCAGCAGCGGCCTCACCGGGGAGCTGTTTTTT
NA	NA	TRBJ2-7	14	TRBV5-1	CASSLFGETYEQYF	TGCGCCAGCAGCTTGTTCGGGGAGACCTACGAGCAGTACTTC
TRBD1	NA	TRBJ1-4	14	TRBV24-1	CATSEGQANEKLFF	TGTGCCACCAGTGAGGGACAGGCAAATGAAAAACTGTTTTTT
TRBD2	few	TRBJ2-1	17	TRBV28	CASRGAPGTSEYNEQFF	TGTGCCAGCAGGGGGGCTCCCGGGACTAGCGAATACAATGAGCAGTTCTTC
TRBD1	NA	TRBJ2-3	13	TRBV13	CASSADRTDTQYF	TGTGCCAGCAGCGCGGACAGGACAGATACGCAGTATTTT
NA	NA	TRBJ2-5	13	TRBV4-1	CASSLARRETQYF	TGCGCCAGCAGCCTGGCGAGGCGGGAGACCCAGTACTTC
TRBD2	NA	TRBJ2-1	16	TRBV7-8	CASSSGLAGVGNEQFF	TGTGCCAGCAGCTCGGGACTAGCGGGGGTGGGCAATGAGCAGTTCTTC
NA	NA	TRBJ2-7	12	TRBV4-2	CASSQDASHAYF	TGTGCCAGCAGCCAAGACGCGTCTCATGCGTACTTC